The 18 T cell receptor beta chains reported below all come from one sample, sequenced in a study of CD8+CD57+ T cells in acquired aplastic anemia. The authors sequenced patients whose flow cytometry had shown CD8+CD57+ cell expansion. The TCR beta profiling, which covered VDJ combination and CDR3 sequence, was carried out using genomic DNA as the template. TCRdb reprocessed the reads with MiXCR, giving one entry per CDR3 protein. The sample records some 200,000 distinct CDR3 sequences, under 55% being singletons. Source material: sorted CD4+, CD8+, or CD8+CD57+ T cells (not recorded which) from PBMCs. The receptors here all came from a human donor with aplastic anemia.

There are many counts of this clonotype. This chain uses TRBV19 with TRBJ1-5; maybe TRBD1 (5 bases). This CDR3 spans 17 amino acids. CDR1 is LNHDA and CDR2 is SQIVND in the germline V gene (reference sequence). Trimming removed 3 bases at V and 13 bases at J, with 28 bases between. The DNA for the CDR3 is TGTGCCAGTAGTATGGGGCAGGTTGGGTGGACTCGAGACCCGCAGCATTTT. Amino acids: CASSMGQVGWTRDPQHF.

V gene TRBV6-5 combines with J gene TRBJ2-5; 7 bases line up with TRBD2. The ends lost 6 bases at V and 3 bases at J; junction bases unmatched: 1. The CDR3 totals 12 residues. Germline CDR1 MNHEY, CDR2 SVGAGI. The CDR3 spells CASRGGEETQYF. CDR3 DNA: TGTGCCAGCAGGGGAGGGGAAGAGACCCAGTACTTC.

In its sample, this clonotype was seen a few times. The gene calls are TRBV18 and TRBJ2-5, with D tentatively TRBD1 (5 bases). Trimming stripped 2 bases from V and 5 bases from J, with 12 bases between. This CDR3 has 14 amino acids. CDR1 KGHSH and CDR2 LQKENI come from the germline V gene. DNA for the CDR3: TGTGCCAGCTCACCAAGGCAAAGGGGTGAGACCCAGTACTTC. As protein: CASSPRQRGETQYF.

The chain uses TRBV20-1 and TRBJ2-3, with 7 bases fitting TRBD1. Trimming took 1 base from V and 6 from J; bases not matched to a gene: 10. Germline V gene lookup returns CDR1 DFQATT and CDR2 SNEGSKA (reference sequence). The CDR3 is 15 amino acids. The CDR3 loop reads CSARVGTAISDTQYF. The CDR3 DNA follows: TGCAGTGCTAGAGTTGGGACAGCCATTTCGGATACGCAGTATTTT.

Regarding this clonotype: The junction and the germline gene differ at one end; a read error may be behind it. This chain links TRBV10-3 with TRBJ1-6; D perhaps matches TRBD1 (5 bases). Germline V gives CDR1 ENHRY, CDR2 SYGVKD. The CDR3 spans 14 residues. CDR3 sequence reads: CAIWTSSYNSPLHF. DNA of the CDR3: TGTGCCATCTGGACAAGCTCCTATAATTCGCCCCTCCACTTT.

This rearrangement joins TRBV24-1 to TRBJ2-5; D is unclear. Trimming cost V 2 bases and J 7 bases, with 7 bases left between them. Germline V gene sequence: CDR1 KGHDR, CDR2 SFDVKD. The CDR3 length is 12 residues. In DNA form, the CDR3 reads TGTGCCACCAGTGATTCGGGTCGGACCCAGTACTTC. Protein sequence: CATSDSGRTQYF.

This clonotype was recorded only once. The CDR3, as DNA: TGTGCCAGCAGTTTAGGGACAGGGGGCGCGGAGGATGGCTACACCTTC. Its translation: CASSLGTGGAEDGYTF. The V gene is TRBV12-3 or TRBV12-4, the J gene TRBJ1-2; 11 bases align to TRBD1. This CDR3 comprises 16 residues. The V segment lost 1 base and the J segment 6 bases; nucleotides outside the gene matches: 7.

The chain employs TRBV7-2 and TRBJ2-7; D might be TRBD1 (5 bases). Germline lookup yields CDR1 SGHTA and CDR2 FQGNSA. Trimming cost V 5 bases and J 2 bases, with 16 bases left between them. This CDR3 has 15 amino acids. CDR3 in DNA: TGTGCCAGCAGCCTTCCGGAAGGGGTAGCCTACGAGCAGTACGTC. Translation gives CASSLPEGVAYEQYV.

This clonotype was observed a few times. The chain links TRBV24-1 to TRBJ2-3; possibly TRBD2 for D (6 bases). V gave up 6 bases and J gave up 5 bases, with 14 bases separating them. The CDR3 has 14 amino acids. Germline V gene sequence: CDR1 KGHDR, CDR2 SFDVKD. The CDR3 loop reads CATSPSARGDTQYF. In nucleotides, the CDR3 is TGTGCCACCAGTCCTAGCGCGAGGGGAGATACGCAGTATTTT.

This clonotype turned up a few times. CDR3 bases: TGTGCCATCAGCCCCGGGACTACGAACACCGGGGAGCTGTTTTTT. It is translated as CAISPGTTNTGELFF. The J gene is TRBJ2-2, the V gene TRBV10-3; 7 bases agree with TRBD2. The junction had 4 bases not matched to a gene; V was cut back by 6 bases and J by 0 bases. Germline assignment: CDR1 ENHRY and CDR2 SYGVKD. The CDR3 totals 15 residues.

In its sample, this clonotype was seen many times. The chain is built from TRBV20-1 and TRBJ2-7, with TRBD1 as a possible D gene (5 bases). The CDR3 length is 14 residues. Germline-derived CDR1 and CDR2 are DFQATT and SNEGSKA (reference sequence). Trimming shortened V by 3 bases and J by 7 bases, and 19 bases separated the two germline ends. The CDR3 loop is CSASRQLAVWEQYF. The CDR3 bases are TGCAGTGCTAGCAGACAGCTCGCGGTTTGGGAGCAGTACTTC.

The rearrangement uses TRBV2 and TRBJ1-6; TRBD1 matches at 7 bases. The J segment lost 5 bases and the V segment lost 5 bases, leaving 6 bases of the junction unmatched. The CDR3 runs to 15 residues. Germline V gives CDR1 SNHLY, CDR2 FYNNEI. This CDR3 is CASSFTGTDNSPLHF. CDR3 DNA sequence: TGTGCCAGCAGTTTTACCGGGACAGATAATTCACCCCTCCACTTT.

The sample holds many counts of this clonotype. V is TRBV10-1 and J is TRBJ2-7; 7 positions agree with TRBD2. Germline V gene lookup returns CDR1 WNHNN and CDR2 SYGVQD (reference sequence). Germline trimming cut 0 bases from V and 4 bases from J; bases unmatched to any gene: 6. The CDR3 covers 15 residues. Here the CDR3 DNA reads TGCGCCAGCAGTGAGTCGGGGGGGAGGCCTTACGAGCAGTACTTC. Translating gives CASSESGGRPYEQYF.

This clonotype was detected ten times or more. The chain carries TRBV5-1 and TRBJ2-5; 13 bases align to TRBD2. Unmatched junction bases numbered 6, after V lost 7 bases and J lost 3 bases. CDR3 length: 15 residues. Germline CDR1 reads SGHRS; CDR2 reads YFSETQ. In DNA form, the CDR3 reads TGCGCCAGCGGGACTAGCGGGATGATAAAAGAGACCCAGTACTTC. Protein product: CASGTSGMIKETQYF.

V gene TRBV29-1 combines with J gene TRBJ1-1; 10 nucleotides align to TRBD1. Germline CDR1 and CDR2: SQVTM and ANQGSEA. With 8 bases clipped from V and 2 bases from J, the junction kept 8 bases outside the gene matches. The CDR3 loop spans 14 amino acids. The CDR3 DNA reads TGCAGCATCGATGACAGGGGGCTCAACACTGAAGCTTTCTTT. Protein product: CSIDDRGLNTEAFF.

The chain combines TRBV5-6 with TRBJ1-6; a weak D match, TRBD1 (6 bases). CDR1 SGHDT and CDR2 YYEEEE come from the germline V gene. The CDR3 spans 14 residues. The germline V and J ends were trimmed by 4 bases and 10 bases, with 15 bases remaining between them. The CDR3 sequence is CASSEGGRRSPLHF. Written as DNA, the CDR3 is TGTGCCAGCAGCGAGGGGGGGAGGAGGTCACCCCTCCACTTT.

The chain uses TRBV10-1 and TRBJ2-6, with D maybe TRBD2 (5 bases). Germline loops: CDR1 WNHNN, CDR2 SYGVQD (reference sequence). V gave up 3 bases and J gave up 2 bases, with 11 bases separating them. The CDR3 consists of 16 residues. The CDR3 spells CASSDPREPGANVLTF. As DNA, the CDR3 is TGCGCCAGCAGTGACCCCCGGGAACCTGGGGCCAACGTCCTGACTTTC.

The V call is TRBV6-1, the J call TRBJ2-3; TRBD2 might be the D (5 bases). The CDR3 spans 13 residues. Germline V gives CDR1 MNHNS, CDR2 SASEGT. V was pared by 3 bases and J by 6 bases, with 10 bases between. CDR3 region: CASSDPPGDTQYF. In nucleotides, the CDR3 is TGTGCCAGCAGTGACCCTCCGGGGGATACGCAGTATTTT.